Below, 27 T cell receptor beta chains from the same sample are listed, as sequenced in a study of human T cells and chemical hapten exposure. TCRdb re-called the RACE reads with MiXCR, one entry per CDR3 protein. The sample records about 170,000 distinct CDR3 sequences, 25% to 35% being singletons. The time point denotes: patch test 3, about 24 weeks after DPC sensitization. Treatment defined: therapeutic diphenylcyclopropenone sensitization with weekly scalp DPC. The source was whole blood, collected in connection with sensitization to the hapten diphenylcyclopropenone (DPC). Source of these receptors: a woman aged 18-29 years with alopecia areata. Some clones in this sample may be carry-over from other donors' samples.

The rearrangement joins TRBV5-6 to TRBJ1-1; 8 bases match TRBD1. The CDR3 extends over 16 amino acids. Germline values: CDR1 SGHDT, CDR2 YYEEEE. V lost 4 bases and J lost 5; bases outside the gene matches: 13. This CDR3 reads CASSIGTGITGTEAFF. CDR3 sequence (DNA): TGTGCCAGCAGCATCGGGACAGGAATCACCGGGACTGAAGCTTTCTTT.

The J gene is TRBJ1-2, the V gene TRBV3-1; TRBD1 matches at 11 bases. This CDR3 has 15 amino acids. The V gene end was trimmed by 1 base and the J gene end by 7 bases; junction bases not matched to a gene: 5. CDR1 is LGHDT, CDR2 YNNKEL, per germline (reference sequence). The CDR3: CASSQAGQGAVGYTF. CDR3 bases: TGTGCCAGCAGCCAAGCTGGACAGGGGGCAGTTGGCTACACCTTC.

The chain is built from TRBV5-1 and TRBJ2-1; 9 bases map to TRBD2. The ends lost 5 bases at V and 7 bases at J; junction bases unmatched: 7. This CDR3 spans 14 amino acids. CDR1 is SGHRS and CDR2 is YFSETQ in the germline V gene. The CDR3 region is CASRAALAGNEQFF. CDR3 coding DNA: TGCGCCAGCAGAGCGGCTCTAGCGGGAAATGAGCAGTTCTTC.

The V and J genes are TRBV7-9 and TRBJ2-7, with D maybe TRBD1 (6 bases). Trimming pared 6 bases from V and 0 bases from J, leaving 12 bases between. The CDR3 has 14 residues. Germline CDR1 and CDR2: SEHNR and FQNEAQ (reference sequence). DNA of the CDR3: TGTGCCAGCAGAGCTGGGGGCGCCTCCTACGAGCAGTACTTC. The encoded protein is CASRAGGASYEQYF.

This clonotype was seen more than once but under ten times. J is TRBJ1-1 and V is TRBV6-2 or TRBV6-3, with unresolved D. CDR1 is MNHEY and CDR2 is SVGEGT in the germline V gene. Trimming took 3 bases from V and 10 from J, leaving 9 bases between them. This CDR3 has 11 residues. CDR3 region: CASSYGLGAFF. The CDR3 DNA reads as TGTGCCAGCAGTTATGGCTTGGGAGCTTTCTTT.

The gene calls are TRBV7-9 and TRBJ2-7, with D possibly being TRBD2 (6 bases). This CDR3 is built from 16 residues. The V gene's germline CDR1 is SEHNR and CDR2 FQNEAQ (reference sequence). V lost 1 base and J lost 6, with 19 bases in between. CDR3 amino acids: CASSLGLGGALVEQYF. In DNA, the CDR3 is TGTGCCAGCAGCTTAGGCTTAGGCGGGGCCTTAGTCGAGCAGTACTTC.

This clonotype has more than one count but fewer than ten. V usage is TRBV11-2 and J usage is TRBJ2-1, with TRBD2 identical over 7 bases. Per germline, CDR1 SGHAT and CDR2 FQNNGV. Unmatched junction bases numbered 26, after V lost 8 bases and J lost 7 bases. The CDR3 runs 19 residues. CDR3 nucleotide sequence: TGTGCCAGCGGGTCGATTCCGGGGAGGGGAGGCGCTCTGGGAAATGAGCAGTTCTTC. Protein product: CASGSIPGRGGALGNEQFF.

This clonotype was detected only once. The J gene is TRBJ2-7, the V gene TRBV5-4; D is undetermined. Germline values: CDR1 SGHNT, CDR2 YYREEE (reference sequence). The CDR3 loop spans 14 amino acids. V was clipped by 1 base and J by 2 bases, with 10 bases between them. CDR3 in amino acids: CASSLISSTYEQYF. The CDR3 DNA follows: TGTGCCAGCAGCTTGATTAGCAGCACCTACGAGCAGTACTTC.

This clonotype came up once. The chain couples TRBV18 to TRBJ1-3; maybe TRBD1 (5 bases). Trimming took off 4 bases at V and 0 bases at J, with 7 bases between the two ends. Germline V CDR1 and CDR2: KGHSH, LQKENI. This CDR3 is 14 amino acids long. DNA of the CDR3: TGTGCCAGCTCACTGACAGACTCTGGAAACACCATATATTTT. It specifies CASSLTDSGNTIYF.

This clonotype was seen only a few times. V is TRBV10-3 and J is TRBJ1-1; D gene ambiguous. The germline gives CDR1 ENHRY, CDR2 SYGVKD. The V gene lost 4 bases and the J gene lost 1 base, with 7 bases spanning the gap. The length of the CDR3 is 13 residues. The DNA of the CDR3 is TGTGCCATCAGTGCGAGCCAGAACACTGAAGCTTTCTTT. This encodes CAISASQNTEAFF.

The chain couples TRBV7-2 to TRBJ1-1; 8 bases fit TRBD1. V dropped 3 bases and J dropped 0; count of bases not matched to a gene: 9. The CDR3 sequence is 17 residues long. The V gene's germline CDR1 is SGHTA and CDR2 FQGNSA. The CDR3: CASSLRDRGVMNTEAFF. The CDR3 DNA follows: TGTGCCAGCAGCTTGCGTGACAGGGGCGTTATGAACACTGAAGCTTTCTTT.

CDR3 residues: CASSVTWGETQYF. CDR3 DNA: TGTGCCAGCAGCGTAACGTGGGGAGAGACCCAGTACTTC. The chain combines TRBV9 with TRBJ2-5; D is unclear. Trimming left V 1 base short and J 4 bases short, with 8 bases between. Germline loops: CDR1 SGDLS, CDR2 YYNGEE. The length of the CDR3 is 13 residues.

This clonotype was seen more than once but under ten times. The chain links TRBV29-1 to TRBJ1-1; D call uncertain. V gave up 6 bases and J gave up 4 bases, with 9 bases separating them. Germline CDR1 and CDR2: SQVTM and ANQGSEA. CDR3 length: 11 residues. The CDR3 sequence is CSVVRRTEAFF. The CDR3 DNA follows: TGCAGCGTCGTCCGTCGCACTGAAGCTTTCTTT.

Note on this clonotype: The junction departs from germline at one end; a sequencing error may be responsible. This chain connects TRBV20-1 to TRBJ2-1; D ambiguous. The CDR3 contains 11 residues. Germline V CDR1 and CDR2: DFQATT, SNEGSKA (reference sequence). The CDR3 DNA is TGTAGGGTCGCCTCCTACAATGAGCAGTTCTTC. Its translation: CRVASYNEQFF.

The chain uses TRBV27 and TRBJ1-1; TRBD1 agrees at 7 bases. This CDR3 comprises 15 residues. V lost 10 bases, J lost 2 bases, and 13 bases stayed unmatched. The germline CDR1 and CDR2 sequences are MNHEY and SMNVEV (reference sequence). CDR3 nucleotide sequence: TGTGCCACCATTCATCAGGGGGTACCTAACACTGAAGCTTTCTTT. It encodes CATIHQGVPNTEAFF.

This clonotype was counted at least ten times. The chain recombines TRBV27 with TRBJ2-4; D perhaps matches TRBD2 (5 bases). V was trimmed by 0 bases and J by 0 bases, leaving 9 bases between them. The CDR3 has 16 amino acids. Germline assignment: CDR1 MNHEY and CDR2 SMNVEV (reference sequence). This CDR3 reads CASSLSTNLAKNIQYF. For the CDR3, the DNA is TGTGCCAGCAGTTTATCGACTAACTTAGCCAAAAACATTCAGTACTTC.

The chain combines TRBV5-1 with TRBJ2-3, with a tentative D call TRBD2 (6 bases). V was shortened by 4 bases and J by 6 bases, with 15 bases between the two germline ends. Germline V gene sequence: CDR1 SGHRS, CDR2 YFSETQ. This CDR3 has 14 amino acids. CDR3 amino acids: CASSRRRGADTQYF. Here the CDR3 DNA reads TGCGCCAGCAGCCGAAGGCGGGGCGCCGATACGCAGTATTTT.

This clonotype was recorded a few times. The CDR3 coding sequence is TGTGCCAGCAGTGAAGCATGGGGAGGCTACGAGCAGTACTTC. Translated: CASSEAWGGYEQYF. The chain combines TRBV6-1 with TRBJ2-7, with a tentative D call TRBD2 (6 bases). CDR3 length: 14 residues. CDR1 and CDR2 from the germline V gene are MNHNS and SASEGT. Between the trimmed V and J ends, which lost 0 bases and 3 bases, there was a span of 9 bases.

This sequence joins TRBV20-1 and TRBJ2-7; weak D call: TRBD1 (5 bases). V was cut by 6 bases and J by 7 bases, with 16 bases left in between. CDR3 size: 12 residues. The germline CDR1 and CDR2 sequences are DFQATT and SNEGSKA (reference sequence). CDR3 region: CSAPTQGTEQYF. CDR3 DNA sequence: TGCAGTGCCCCGACTCAGGGCACGGAGCAGTACTTC.

The chain couples TRBV2 to TRBJ2-6, with D hard to call. In germline, CDR1 is SNHLY, CDR2 FYNNEI. Trimming shortened V by 2 bases and J by 0 bases, and 5 bases separated the two germline ends. The CDR3 extends over 15 amino acids. The CDR3 loop is CASSERNSGANVLTF. In DNA, the CDR3 is TGTGCCAGCAGTGAACGGAACTCTGGGGCCAACGTCCTGACTTTC. Together with reference TRBV2 and TRBJ2-6, the CDR3 gives the full variable domain: EPEVTQTPSHQVTQMGQEVILRCVPISNHLYFYWYRQILGQKVEFLVSFYNNEISEKSEIFDDQFSVERPDGSNFTLKIRSTKLEDSAMYFCASSERNSGANVLTFGAGSRLTVL.

This clonotype was seen more than once but under ten times. The V and J genes are TRBV4-3 and TRBJ2-3, with TRBD2 as a possible D gene (6 bases). Germline V gene lookup returns CDR1 LGHNA and CDR2 YSLEER. The CDR3 consists of 15 residues. The V and J ends lost 0 bases and 2 bases respectively, with 9 bases between them. DNA for the CDR3: TGCGCCAGCAGCCAAGATGTAGCGGCCACAGATACGCAGTATTTT. Translated: CASSQDVAATDTQYF.

The chain has TRBV4-3 and TRBJ2-1; 8 bases are shared with TRBD2. Trimming took 0 bases from V and 2 from J; bases not matched to a gene: 6. Germline V gene sequence: CDR1 LGHNA, CDR2 YSLEER. The length of the CDR3 is 17 residues. The CDR3 nucleotides read TGCGCCAGCAGCCAAGATGGGTCGGGGGGGGCCTACAATGAGCAGTTCTTC. The encoded protein is CASSQDGSGGAYNEQFF.

This clonotype was seen a handful of times. The chain carries TRBV29-1 and TRBJ1-1, with TRBD1 matching 7 bases. CDR1 is SQVTM and CDR2 is ANQGSEA in the germline V gene. CDR3 length: 14 amino acids. V trimming: 2 bases; J trimming: 9 bases; junction bases outside the gene matches: 12. DNA for the CDR3: TGCAGCGTTGAATCCCACCGGGACAGCAAAAAAGCTTTCTTT. Residues: CSVESHRDSKKAFF. The variable domain in full, completed from reference TRBV29-1 and TRBJ1-1, reads SAVISQKPSRDICQRGTSLTIQCQVDSQVTMMFWYRQQPGQSLTLIATANQGSEATYESGFVIDKFPISRPNLTFSTLTVSNMSPEDSSIYLCSVESHRDSKKAFFGQGTRLTVV.

This clonotype was observed a few times. This chain uses TRBV4-3 with TRBJ2-1, with a possible D match to TRBD2 (7 bases). The CDR3 is made up of 16 amino acids. Germline values: CDR1 LGHNA, CDR2 YSLEER. V was pared by 1 base and J by 12 bases, with 22 bases between. CDR3 sequence (DNA): TGCGCCAGCAGCCAAGTAAGGACGGGGGGCGGTCGACCGCAGTTCTTC. Its translation: CASSQVRTGGGRPQFF.

V is TRBV20-1 and J is TRBJ1-5; D is unclear. Germline values: CDR1 DFQATT, CDR2 SNEGSKA (reference sequence). The CDR3 extends over 10 amino acids. The V end was cut by 7 bases, the J end by 7 bases, with 8 bases between. The CDR3 DNA is TGCAGTGTAGGAAACCAGCCCCAGCATTTT. Translation: CSVGNQPQHF.

V gene TRBV27 combines with J gene TRBJ2-7; TRBD1 agrees at 9 bases. Germline V gives CDR1 MNHEY, CDR2 SMNVEV (reference sequence). Trimming cost V 3 bases and J 4 bases; bases outside gene matches: 7. CDR3 length: 15 amino acids. The CDR3 DNA sequence: TGTGCCAGCAGTTTCAACGGACAGGGGTATTACGAGCAGTACTTC. Translating it yields CASSFNGQGYYEQYF.

V and J are TRBV12-3 or TRBV12-4 and TRBJ1-5, with 9 bases matching TRBD1. With V trimmed by 5 bases and J by 5 bases, 10 bases remained unmatched. CDR3 length: 16 residues. CDR3 nucleotide sequence: TGTGCCAGCAGTGTACACCGGGACAGGGCGGATCAGCCCCAGCATTTT. Encoded protein: CASSVHRDRADQPQHF.